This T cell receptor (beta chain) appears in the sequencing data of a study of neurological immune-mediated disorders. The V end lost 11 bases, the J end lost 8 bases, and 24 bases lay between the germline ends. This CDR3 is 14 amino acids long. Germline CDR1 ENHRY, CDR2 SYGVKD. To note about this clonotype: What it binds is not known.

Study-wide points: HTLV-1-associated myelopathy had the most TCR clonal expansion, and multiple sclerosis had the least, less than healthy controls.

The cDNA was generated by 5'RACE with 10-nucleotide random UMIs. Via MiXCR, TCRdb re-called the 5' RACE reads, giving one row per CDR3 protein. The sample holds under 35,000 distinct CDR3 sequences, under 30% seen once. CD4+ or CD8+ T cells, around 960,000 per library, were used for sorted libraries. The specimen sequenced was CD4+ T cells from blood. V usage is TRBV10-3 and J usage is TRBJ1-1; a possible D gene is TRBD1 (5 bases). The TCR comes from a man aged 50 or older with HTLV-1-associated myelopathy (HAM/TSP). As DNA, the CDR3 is TGTGCCGCAGGAAAGACAGAATGGGCTGTCGAAGCTTTCTTT. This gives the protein CAAGKTEWAVEAFF.